These 30 T cell receptor beta chains were sequenced from one sample in a study of T cell repertoires in cytomegalovirus infection. Via MiXCR, TCRdb re-called the reads, giving one row per CDR3 protein. The sample holds a few hundred thousand distinct CDR3 sequences, roughly 16% seen once. Sequencing was done on a sample of PBMCs. The receptors were gathered from a human donor in good health (CMV status not recorded). Some clones in this sample may be carry-over from other donors' samples.

This clonotype was found a few times. The chain has TRBV28 and TRBJ2-7; no reliable D call. The CDR3 runs 15 residues. Looked up from germline, CDR1 is MDHEN and CDR2 is SYDVKM. V was clipped by 5 bases and J by 2 bases, with 16 bases between them. The DNA of the CDR3 is TGTGCCAGCAGTCGTAGGAGTCTTCCTCCCTACGAGCAGTACTTC. It specifies CASSRRSLPPYEQYF.

This clonotype was found many times. J is TRBJ2-5 and V is TRBV7-2; 9 bases fit TRBD1. Germline V lookup: CDR1 SGHTA, CDR2 FQGNSA. The CDR3 length is 15 residues. V lost 3 bases and J lost 5; bases outside the gene matches: 7. CDR3 region: CASSFGTGRYETQYF. The CDR3 DNA reads TGTGCCAGCAGCTTTGGGACAGGGCGGTACGAGACCCAGTACTTC.

There are many counts of this clonotype. The V call is TRBV7-2, the J call TRBJ2-5, with 8 positions matching TRBD2. This CDR3 comprises 15 residues. Per the germline V gene, CDR1 is SGHTA and CDR2 is FQGNSA. V lost 3 bases to trimming and J lost 5 bases; unmatched junction nucleotides: 8. The CDR3 spells CASSFGGGRVETQYF. As DNA, the CDR3 is TGTGCCAGCAGCTTTGGCGGGGGGCGGGTGGAGACCCAGTACTTC.

This clonotype was observed at least ten times. The V call is TRBV7-6, the J call TRBJ1-4; TRBD1 agrees at 10 bases. Trimming removed 5 bases from V and 8 bases from J; junction bases left unmatched: 11. This CDR3 region has 16 residues. The germline V gene encodes CDR1 SGHVS and CDR2 FNYEAQ. In DNA, the CDR3 is TGTGCCAGCAGCACCGGGACAGGGGCTTTTCGCGAAAAACTGTTTTTT. Translation gives CASSTGTGAFREKLFF.

This clonotype has a count of ten or more. In nucleotides, the CDR3 is TGTGCCGGTAGCGGGAGAAACACCGGGGAGCTGTTTTTT. Translated: CAGSGRNTGELFF. The genes are TRBV12-3 or TRBV12-4 and TRBJ2-2, with TRBD2 identical over 9 bases. This CDR3 contains 13 residues. The trim removed 11 bases at V and 2 bases at J, leaving 3 bases unmatched.

The chain combines TRBV19 with TRBJ2-7; D is uncertain. Germline V gene data show CDR1 as LNHDA and CDR2 as SQIVND (reference sequence). V lost 5 bases and J lost 2, with 13 bases in between. The CDR3 loop spans 14 amino acids. In DNA, the CDR3 is TGTGCCAGTAGTCCTGGTTTAAATACCTACGAGCAGTACTTC. Its translation: CASSPGLNTYEQYF.

This clonotype has only a few counts. This chain uses TRBV11-1 with TRBJ2-7; a possible D gene is TRBD1 (6 bases). Deletions cut 7 bases from V and 1 base from J, with 8 bases between. This CDR3 region has 12 residues. Looked up from germline, CDR1 is SGHAT and CDR2 is FQDESV (reference sequence). Here the CDR3 DNA reads TGTGCCAGCAAACAGGGATCCTACGAGCAGTACTTC. Amino acid sequence: CASKQGSYEQYF.

This clonotype was detected a few times. The CDR3 is CASSQDRFSYEQYF. The CDR3 DNA sequence: TGTGCCAGCAGTCAAGACAGGTTCTCCTACGAGCAGTACTTC. The gene calls are TRBV12-3 or TRBV12-4 and TRBJ2-7; D possibly corresponds to TRBD1 (6 bases). Trimming took 5 bases from V and 0 from J, leaving 11 bases between them. CDR3 length equals 14 residues.

The gene calls are TRBV5-1 and TRBJ1-5, with D unresolved. The CDR3 covers 13 residues. Germline values: CDR1 SGHRS, CDR2 YFSETQ. V was cut by 4 bases and J by 6 bases, with 11 bases left in between. The CDR3 DNA is TGCGCCAGCAGCCCCGGGAGTAGTCAGCCCCAGCATTTT. Translation gives CASSPGSSQPQHF.

This clonotype was seen many times. This rearrangement joins TRBV7-2 to TRBJ1-5, with unresolved D. Trimming stripped 1 base from V and 9 bases from J, with 16 bases between. The CDR3 length is 15 residues. Germline CDR1 and CDR2: SGHTA and FQGNSA. Here the CDR3 DNA reads TGTGCCAGCAGCTTAGAGGTTAGGGCACCGCGGCCCCAGCATTTT. Its translation is CASSLEVRAPRPQHF.

The V and J genes are TRBV3-1 and TRBJ2-1, with 12 bases lining up with TRBD2. V lost 1 base, J lost 10 bases, and 5 bases stayed unmatched. There are 15 residues in the CDR3. Per the germline V gene, CDR1 is LGHDT and CDR2 is YNNKEL (reference sequence). This CDR3 is CASSQGLAGGLEQFF. The CDR3 DNA reads TGTGCCAGCAGCCAAGGGCTAGCGGGGGGGCTGGAGCAGTTCTTC.

In its sample, this clonotype was seen many times. The chain carries TRBV10-3 and TRBJ2-5, with D maybe TRBD2 (6 bases). The CDR3 runs 15 residues. Germline values: CDR1 ENHRY, CDR2 SYGVKD. Trimming removed 0 bases at V and 1 base at J, with 9 bases between. CDR3 DNA: TGTGCCATCAGTGAGTCGTTGGGGGGCCAAGAGACCCAGTACTTC. Translation gives CAISESLGGQETQYF.

In its sample, this clonotype was seen a few times. The rearrangement links TRBV5-1 to TRBJ2-3, with D perhaps matching TRBD2 (5 bases). V gave up 4 bases and J gave up 3 bases, with 12 bases separating them. There are 14 residues in the CDR3. CDR1 SGHRS and CDR2 YFSETQ come from the germline V gene. CDR3 sequence reads: CASSSGSQTDTQYF. CDR3 DNA: TGCGCCAGCAGCAGCGGCAGCCAGACAGATACGCAGTATTTT.

The chain couples TRBV28 to TRBJ1-5; D gene unclear. V was clipped by 3 bases and J by 0 bases, with 9 bases between them. There are 15 residues in the CDR3. CDR1 is MDHEN, CDR2 SYDVKM, per germline. The DNA for the CDR3 is TGTGCCAGCAGTTTTTGGCAAGATAGCAATCAGCCCCAGCATTTT. It translates to CASSFWQDSNQPQHF.

Turning to this clonotype: The junction shows a germline mismatch at one end, possibly a read error. The chain couples TRBV2 to TRBJ1-2; TRBD1 might be the D (6 bases). Germline V CDR1 and CDR2: SNHLY, FYNNEI. The CDR3 has 16 residues. CDR3 in DNA: TGTGCCGGCAGTCCCTGGGCGGGACAATCATTCTATGGCTACACCTTC. The encoded protein is CAGSPWAGQSFYGYTF.

The chain has TRBV25-1 and TRBJ2-7; TRBD1 matches at 11 bases. Trimming at V came to 6 bases and at J to 1 base, leaving 2 bases not matched to a gene. This CDR3 spans 14 amino acids. Germline V gene data show CDR1 as MGHDK and CDR2 as SYGVNS. The CDR3 coding sequence is TGTGCCAGCAGGGGGGACAGGGGGTCCTACGAGCAGTACTTC. Translation: CASRGDRGSYEQYF.

The chain uses TRBV20-1 and TRBJ2-7; 8 bases are shared with TRBD1. Per germline, CDR1 DFQATT and CDR2 SNEGSKA (reference sequence). CDR3 length: 15 residues. J was trimmed by 4 bases and V by 5 bases; bases with no gene match: 13. Written as DNA, the CDR3 is TGCAGTGCTCCAGACAGGGGAGGTTTATTATACGAGCAGTACTTC. It is translated as CSAPDRGGLLYEQYF.

This clonotype showed up many times. This chain joins TRBV7-6 and TRBJ1-1; a weak D match, TRBD1 (5 bases). This CDR3 is 16 amino acids long. V was pared by 2 bases and J by 1 base, with 14 bases between. The germline CDR1 and CDR2 sequences are SGHVS and FNYEAQ. The CDR3 nucleotides are TGTGCCAGCAGCTTAAAGCAGGGAGTGGGGAACACTGAAGCTTTCTTT. Translation gives CASSLKQGVGNTEAFF. Together with reference TRBV7-6 and TRBJ1-1, the CDR3 gives the full variable domain: GAGVSQSPRYKVTKRGQDVALRCDPISGHVSLYWYRQALGQGPEFLTYFNYEAQQDKSGLPNDRFSAERPEGSISTLTIQRTEQRDSAMYRCASSLKQGVGNTEAFFGQGTRLTVV.

Turning to this clonotype: A much larger clone differs from this one at a single base, so this may be a read error. The rearrangement joins TRBV28 to TRBJ2-7; 8 nucleotides agree with TRBD2. This CDR3 spans 15 amino acids. Germline CDR1 reads MDHEN; CDR2 reads SYDVKM. The V and J ends lost 5 bases and 2 bases, in that order; junction bases with no gene match: 8. CDR3 DNA sequence: TGTGCCAGCAGTCCGGGGCGAGCGGGGGCCTACGAGCAGTACGTC. Translating it yields CASSPGRAGAYEQYV.

V gene TRBV29-1 combines with J gene TRBJ2-5; TRBD1 aligns across 7 bases. CDR1 SQVTM and CDR2 ANQGSEA come from the germline V gene. This CDR3 is 15 amino acids long. J lost 1 base, V lost 3 bases, and 8 bases had no gene match. DNA for the CDR3: TGCAGCGTTGAGCCTTCGACAGGGAGCCAAGAGACCCAGTACTTC. This encodes CSVEPSTGSQETQYF.

Many counts were recorded for this clonotype. V is TRBV7-6 and J is TRBJ1-6, with D uncertain. The CDR3 is 13 amino acids. In germline, CDR1 is SGHVS, CDR2 FNYEAQ. Between the trimmed V and J ends, which lost 2 bases and 7 bases, there was a span of 6 bases. CDR3 DNA: TGTGCCAGCAGCTTAATCGAGAATTCACCCCTCCACTTT. Protein: CASSLIENSPLHF.

This clonotype was detected many times. The chain is built from TRBV12-3 or TRBV12-4 and TRBJ2-3, with a tentative D call TRBD2 (6 bases). V shed 5 bases and J shed 2 bases, with 11 bases lying between them. The CDR3 contains 14 residues. The DNA for the CDR3 is TGTGCCAGCAGTCGACTAGTCTCCACAGATACGCAGTATTTT. Its translation: CASSRLVSTDTQYF.

The rearrangement links TRBV20-1 to TRBJ2-4; no clear D. V dropped 3 bases and J dropped 7 bases, with 7 bases sitting between them. Germline V gene data show CDR1 as DFQATT and CDR2 as SNEGSKA (reference sequence). The CDR3 runs 11 residues. The CDR3, as DNA: TGCAGTGCTAGTATAGGGAACATTCAGTACTTC. It yields the protein CSASIGNIQYF.

The chain uses TRBV9 and TRBJ2-4; D might be TRBD1 or TRBD2, each matching 7 bases. This CDR3 spans 14 amino acids. Germline V lookup: CDR1 SGDLS, CDR2 YYNGEE. Trimming pared 2 bases from V and 5 bases from J, leaving 11 bases between. The CDR3 sequence: CASSVGRGQNIQYF. The CDR3 DNA follows: TGTGCCAGCAGCGTGGGGAGGGGGCAAAACATTCAGTACTTC.

This clonotype was seen only a few times. J is TRBJ2-1 and V is TRBV4-2, with D unresolved. Per germline, CDR1 LGHNA and CDR2 YNFKEQ. This CDR3 is built from 13 residues. Trimming removed 1 base from V and 4 bases from J, with 5 bases in between. CDR3 sequence reads: CASSQAIYNEQFF. In DNA, the CDR3 is TGTGCCAGCAGCCAAGCCATTTACAATGAGCAGTTCTTC.

This clonotype has only a few counts. The chain uses TRBV20-1 and TRBJ2-5; D is uncertain. CDR3 size: 11 residues. V dropped 3 bases and J dropped 7 bases, with 9 bases sitting between them. Germline values: CDR1 DFQATT, CDR2 SNEGSKA (reference sequence). The CDR3 region has the DNA TGCAGTGCTAGCCTCCCTAGGACCCAGTACTTC. This encodes CSASLPRTQYF.

The rearrangement joins TRBV2 to TRBJ2-7; 7 bases fit TRBD1. The CDR3 contains 14 residues. Germline V CDR1 and CDR2: SNHLY, FYNNEI. The V segment lost 7 bases and the J segment 4 bases; nucleotides outside the gene matches: 10. The CDR3 loop reads CASTASGQRYEQYF. For the CDR3, the DNA is TGTGCCAGCACGGCCTCGGGACAGCGGTACGAGCAGTACTTC.

The sample holds a few counts of this clonotype. The rearrangement uses TRBV18 and TRBJ2-2; D is uncertain. The CDR3 length is 16 residues. Trimming left V 5 bases short and J 5 bases short, with 18 bases between. Germline V gene lookup returns CDR1 KGHSH and CDR2 LQKENI. In nucleotides, the CDR3 is TGTGCCAGCTCAGTCCCCGAAACCGGCGGTACCGGGGAGCTGTTTTTT. Protein sequence: CASSVPETGGTGELFF.

The V and J genes are TRBV6-1 and TRBJ2-1; D perhaps matches TRBD1 (6 bases). Trimming shortened V by 0 bases and J by 8 bases, and 14 bases separated the two germline ends. The CDR3 extends over 15 amino acids. Germline lookup yields CDR1 MNHNS and CDR2 SASEGT. The CDR3 DNA sequence: TGTGCCAGCAGTGAAGCGAACAGGGTCGGCTATGAGCAGTTCTTC. Translated, it gives CASSEANRVGYEQFF.

This clonotype showed up many times. CDR3 protein: CASSQDPAGLGDYGYTF. The CDR3 DNA follows: TGCGCCAGCAGCCAAGATCCCGCAGGACTAGGTGACTATGGCTACACCTTC. The rearrangement joins TRBV4-3 to TRBJ1-2; D ambiguous. Trimming removed 0 bases from V and 3 bases from J, with 17 bases in between. Looked up from germline, CDR1 is LGHNA and CDR2 is YSLEER. This CDR3 contains 17 residues.